These 30 T cell receptor beta chains came from one sample sequenced in a study of T cell repertoires in cytomegalovirus infection. TCRdb recomputed calls from the reads with MiXCR, one row per CDR3 protein. The profile shows about 200,000 distinct CDR3 sequences, 8% to 10% of them singletons. The sequenced sample consisted of PBMCs. The receptors derive from a human donor in good health (CMV status not recorded). Some clones in this sample may be carry-over from other donors' samples.

The V and J genes are TRBV5-1 and TRBJ2-1, with 8 bases aligning to TRBD2. After removal of 4 bases from V and 4 bases from J, the junction contained 4 bases not matched to a gene. The germline V gene has CDR1 SGHRS and CDR2 YFSETQ. The CDR3 spans 14 residues. Here the CDR3 DNA reads TGCGCCAGCAGCCCGGGACTAGTTTACAATGAGCAGTTCTTC. Protein product: CASSPGLVYNEQFF.

V and J are TRBV15 and TRBJ2-1; TRBD2 might be the D (5 bases). V lost 0 bases to trimming and J lost 1 base, with 10 bases between them. CDR1 and CDR2 (germline): LNHNV, YYDKDF (reference sequence). This CDR3 spans 16 amino acids. CDR3 region: CATSREGSLSYNEQFF. In DNA form, the CDR3 reads TGTGCCACCAGCAGAGAGGGGAGTTTGTCCTACAATGAGCAGTTCTTC.

This chain connects TRBV6-2 or TRBV6-3 to TRBJ1-5, with D perhaps TRBD1 (5 bases). The germline V gene encodes CDR1 MNHEY and CDR2 SVGEGT. V lost 6 bases and J lost 3, with 12 bases in between. The CDR3 runs 14 residues. CDR3 nucleotide sequence: TGTGCCAGCAGCACCGGGACCCTCAATCAGCCCCAGCATTTT. This translates into CASSTGTLNQPQHF.

The sample holds many counts of this clonotype. The J gene is TRBJ1-1, the V gene TRBV29-1; D is perhaps TRBD1 (6 bases). The V and J ends lost 1 base and 5 bases respectively, with 11 bases between them. The V gene's germline CDR1 is SQVTM and CDR2 ANQGSEA. The CDR3 is made up of 13 amino acids. The CDR3 DNA sequence: TGCAGCGTTGAAGCGGGGGCTGGGACTGAAGCTTTCTTT. This encodes CSVEAGAGTEAFF. Full variable domain (outside the CDR3, taken from reference TRBV29-1 and TRBJ1-1): SAVISQKPSRDICQRGTSLTIQCQVDSQVTMMFWYRQQPGQSLTLIATANQGSEATYESGFVIDKFPISRPNLTFSTLTVSNMSPEDSSIYLCSVEAGAGTEAFFGQGTRLTVV.

The rearrangement uses TRBV28 and TRBJ1-1; D ambiguous. Germline CDR1 reads MDHEN; CDR2 reads SYDVKM. There are 12 residues in the CDR3. Trimming removed 6 bases at V and 8 bases at J, with 13 bases between. Here the CDR3 DNA reads TGTGCCAGCAGCTCCAGACGGTACGAAGCTTTCTTT. Its translation: CASSSRRYEAFF.

About this clonotype itself: A junction end diverges from the germline sequence, so it may reflect a read error. The rearrangement joins TRBV5-4 to TRBJ2-3; weak D call: TRBD2 (6 bases). This CDR3 is 12 amino acids long. CDR1 is SGHNT and CDR2 is YYREEE in the germline V gene (reference sequence). The CDR3 DNA reads as TGTGCCAGCTGCTTGGCCGGGGAGGCGCAGTATTTT. It specifies CASCLAGEAQYF.

This clonotype occurred many times. The V call is TRBV28, the J call TRBJ1-5; D ambiguous. V was cut by 5 bases and J by 6 bases, with 8 bases left in between. The CDR3 is 12 residues long. The germline V gene encodes CDR1 MDHEN and CDR2 SYDVKM. The CDR3 DNA is TGTGCCAGCAGTCCTCCCAGTCAGCCCCAGCATTTT. Amino acid sequence: CASSPPSQPQHF.

This clonotype was counted ten times or more. V gene TRBV6-6 combines with J gene TRBJ2-1, with 11 positions matching TRBD2. CDR3 length equals 13 residues. CDR1 is MNHNY, CDR2 SVGAGI, per germline (reference sequence). The ends lost 5 bases at V and 10 bases at J; junction bases unmatched: 4. The CDR3 bases are TGTGCCAGCAGTATGGGACTAGCGGTCGAGCAGTTCTTC. This codes for CASSMGLAVEQFF.

This clonotype appeared many times. The rearrangement joins TRBV6-5 to TRBJ2-5; D is uncertain. The germline V and J ends were trimmed by 6 bases and 6 bases, with 20 bases remaining between them. Germline V gene data show CDR1 as MNHEY and CDR2 as SVGAGI. The CDR3 has 15 residues. This chain's CDR3 is CASSQTERSGQTQYF. CDR3 sequence (DNA): TGTGCCAGCAGCCAAACAGAACGGTCAGGTCAGACCCAGTACTTC.

V and J are TRBV7-2 and TRBJ2-2; D unclear. Germline lookup yields CDR1 SGHTA and CDR2 FQGNSA. V dropped 1 base and J dropped 6 bases, with 9 bases sitting between them. The CDR3 runs to 14 residues. The DNA of the CDR3 is TGTGCCAGCAGCTTAGTCTCCTCCGCCGGGGAGCTGTTTTTT. Protein: CASSLVSSAGELFF.

This clonotype was detected ten times or more. This sequence joins TRBV12-3 or TRBV12-4 and TRBJ2-4; D could derive from TRBD1 or TRBD2 (5 bases each). The CDR3 contains 16 residues. V lost 3 bases to trimming and J lost 2 bases, with 14 bases between them. Written as DNA, the CDR3 is TGTGCCAGCAGTTTGTCGGGGCGTGGTTCCAAAAACATTCAGTACTTC. As protein: CASSLSGRGSKNIQYF.

This clonotype has only a few counts. The genes are TRBV20-1 and TRBJ2-7; no definite D call. Germline V gene data show CDR1 as DFQATT and CDR2 as SNEGSKA (reference sequence). The CDR3 has 13 residues. V gave up 3 bases and J gave up 2 bases, with 11 bases separating them. CDR3 nucleotide sequence: TGCAGTGCTAGTTCCCCCTCAACCTACGAGCAGTACTTC. Translation: CSASSPSTYEQYF.

This clonotype was detected many times. The chain uses TRBV7-9 and TRBJ2-2; the D call may be TRBD1 or TRBD2 (5 bases each). This CDR3 spans 16 amino acids. V lost 5 bases, J lost 0 bases, and 13 bases lay in between. CDR1 and CDR2 (germline): SEHNR, FQNEAQ (reference sequence). CDR3 bases: TGTGCCAGCAGCATCGCCGGGACCACGAACACCGGGGAGCTGTTTTTT. This codes for CASSIAGTTNTGELFF.

The table lists this clonotype with a few counts. This chain uses TRBV28 with TRBJ2-2, with 10 positions matching TRBD2. Germline lookup yields CDR1 MDHEN and CDR2 SYDVKM. The CDR3 is made up of 13 amino acids. V shed 9 bases, J shed 9 bases, and the junction held 7 bases outside the gene matches. The CDR3 bases are TGTGCCAGTGGGACTAGCGCCCCGAGGGAGCTGTTTTTT. Amino acids: CASGTSAPRELFF.

The sample holds many counts of this clonotype. CDR3 residues: CASRSGGRKETQYF. The DNA for the CDR3 is TGTGCCAGCAGGAGTGGCGGGAGGAAAGAGACCCAGTACTTC. The rearrangement links TRBV28 to TRBJ2-5; 8 bases are a match to TRBD2. Per the germline V gene, CDR1 is MDHEN and CDR2 is SYDVKM. The CDR3 has 14 residues. V was clipped by 6 bases and J by 3 bases; unmatched bases: 6. Variable domain in full (rest from reference TRBV28 and TRBJ2-5): DVKVTQSSRYLVKRTGEKVFLECVQDMDHENMFWYRQDPGLGLRLIYFSYDVKMKEKGDIPEGYSVSREKKERFSLILESASTNQTSMYLCASRSGGRKETQYFGPGTRLLVL.

This clonotype was detected many times. The chain carries TRBV7-8 and TRBJ1-5, with 7 bases that match TRBD1. From germline, CDR1 is SGHVS and CDR2 FQNEAQ. CDR3 length: 18 residues. V lost 1 base and J lost 1; bases outside the gene matches: 10. CDR3 bases: TGTGCCAGCAGCTTAGTGGTCAGAACAGGGGCCAGCAATCAGCCCCAGCATTTT. Its protein is CASSLVVRTGASNQPQHF.

This clonotype occurred many times. The gene calls are TRBV6-2 or TRBV6-3 and TRBJ2-7; 10 bases match TRBD1. The germline gives CDR1 MNHEY, CDR2 SVGEGT. After removal of 6 bases from V and 0 bases from J, the junction contained 11 bases not matched to a gene. This CDR3 is 17 amino acids long. CDR3: CASSTGTGASISYEQYF. In nucleotides, the CDR3 is TGTGCCAGCAGCACCGGGACAGGGGCATCTATCTCCTACGAGCAGTACTTC.

This chain connects TRBV15 to TRBJ1-1; no definite D call. The germline gives CDR1 LNHNV, CDR2 YYDKDF (reference sequence). CDR3 length: 13 amino acids. V lost 0 bases and J 1 base, leaving 3 bases between the germline ends. CDR3 DNA sequence: TGTGCCACCAGCAGAGAGACGAACACTGAAGCTTTCTTT. Its translation: CATSRETNTEAFF.

In its sample, this clonotype was seen many times. The V and J genes are TRBV12-3 or TRBV12-4 and TRBJ2-2; D may correspond to TRBD1 or TRBD2 (5 bases each). This CDR3 spans 17 amino acids. Trimming removed 3 bases at V and 0 bases at J, with 14 bases between. In nucleotides, the CDR3 is TGTGCCAGCAGTTTCTTGCCGGGGCCGACGAACACCGGGGAGCTGTTTTTT. It encodes CASSFLPGPTNTGELFF.

The CDR3, as DNA: TGCGCCAGCAGCTATTCAACCGGGACTAGCGGGAGCAGGAATGAGCAGTTCTTC. Its protein is CASSYSTGTSGSRNEQFF. V usage is TRBV5-1 and J usage is TRBJ2-1; TRBD2 agrees at 14 bases. The V segment lost 3 bases and the J segment 7 bases; nucleotides outside the gene matches: 12. The V gene's germline CDR1 is SGHRS and CDR2 YFSETQ. The CDR3 spans 18 residues.

CDR3 loop: CASSLDRSGELFF. The CDR3 DNA reads as TGTGCCAGCAGCTTAGATCGATCCGGGGAGCTGTTTTTT. J is TRBJ2-2 and V is TRBV11-2, with unresolved D. CDR3 length equals 13 residues. V was trimmed by 0 bases and J by 6 bases, leaving 5 bases between them. Germline CDR1 and CDR2: SGHAT and FQNNGV.

This clonotype occurred many times. The chain uses TRBV7-3 and TRBJ2-1, with TRBD2 matching over 12 bases. The CDR3 runs 16 residues. The germline gives CDR1 SGHTA, CDR2 FQGTGA. J gave up 4 bases and V 1 base, and 2 bases lay outside the gene matches. The CDR3 loop is CASSLRTSGTYNEQFF. The CDR3 DNA follows: TGTGCCAGCAGCTTAAGGACTAGCGGGACTTACAATGAGCAGTTCTTC.

This clonotype has a count of ten or more. The rearrangement joins TRBV2 to TRBJ1-3; no firm D call. The length of the CDR3 is 12 residues. V lost 1 base, J lost 3 bases, and 1 base lay in between. CDR1 SNHLY and CDR2 FYNNEI come from the germline V gene. The CDR3 spells CASSEGGNTIYF. In DNA, the CDR3 is TGTGCCAGCAGTGAAGGTGGAAACACCATATATTTT.

This clonotype was counted ten times or more. The V call is TRBV7-6, the J call TRBJ1-2; 7 bases align to TRBD1. The CDR3 consists of 15 residues. V gave up 1 base and J gave up 5 bases; unmatched junction bases: 7. CDR1 is SGHVS and CDR2 is FNYEAQ in the germline V gene. CDR3 nucleotide sequence: TGTGCCAGCAGCTTAGACCTGACAGGGATGTATGGCTACACCTTC. Its translation: CASSLDLTGMYGYTF.

A few counts support this clonotype. V gene TRBV15 combines with J gene TRBJ2-1, with D perhaps given as TRBD1 or TRBD2 (6 bases each). Germline loops: CDR1 LNHNV, CDR2 YYDKDF (reference sequence). This CDR3 spans 18 amino acids. The germline V and J ends were trimmed by 4 bases and 8 bases, with 27 bases remaining between them. The CDR3 spells CATSIESADHGGGYEQFF. CDR3 nucleotides: TGTGCCACCAGCATCGAATCGGCGGACCACGGGGGCGGTTATGAGCAGTTCTTC.

This clonotype has a count of ten or more. The chain combines TRBV20-1 with TRBJ1-2; D may be TRBD1 (5 bases). CDR1 is DFQATT, CDR2 SNEGSKA, per germline (reference sequence). The V end lost 0 bases, the J end lost 8 bases, and 19 bases lay between the germline ends. CDR3 length equals 15 residues. This CDR3 reads CSARDPQGSGRGYTF. The CDR3 nucleotides are TGCAGTGCTAGAGATCCCCAGGGTTCCGGGAGGGGCTACACCTTC.

There are many counts of this clonotype. The rearrangement uses TRBV7-8 and TRBJ2-7; no firm D call. The CDR3 length is 13 residues. Germline V lookup: CDR1 SGHVS, CDR2 FQNEAQ. Trimming left V 2 bases short and J 2 bases short, with 7 bases between. DNA for the CDR3: TGTGCCAGCAGCTTACTGGGTCCCTACGAGCAGTACTTC. Translating gives CASSLLGPYEQYF.

The chain joins TRBV6-2 or TRBV6-3 to TRBJ2-7, with D unresolved. Deletions cut 6 bases from V and 5 bases from J, with 8 bases between. The germline V gene encodes CDR1 MNHEY and CDR2 SVGEGT. The CDR3 loop spans 11 amino acids. CDR3 bases: TGTGCCAGCAGAAGGAGTAACGAGCAGTACTTC. Translated, it gives CASRRSNEQYF.

This clonotype has ten or more counts. The chain links TRBV4-3 to TRBJ1-2; the D gene is possibly TRBD1 (5 bases). Germline CDR1 and CDR2: LGHNA and YSLEER. The ends were cut back, 0 bases at V and 9 bases at J, with 17 bases in the middle. The CDR3 is 15 amino acids. CDR3 sequence reads: CASSQEWQGSYRYTF. Written as DNA, the CDR3 is TGCGCCAGCAGCCAAGAATGGCAGGGTTCTTATCGCTACACCTTC.

This clonotype was found a few times. The chain is built from TRBV7-9 and TRBJ1-2; a weak D match, TRBD1 (6 bases). Looked up from germline, CDR1 is SEHNR and CDR2 is FQNEAQ (reference sequence). The CDR3 covers 14 residues. V was pared by 2 bases and J by 0 bases, with 7 bases between. CDR3 in amino acids: CASSLQGPNYGYTF. CDR3 DNA: TGTGCCAGCAGCTTACAGGGGCCTAACTATGGCTACACCTTC. The full variable domain, its missing parts supplied by reference TRBV7-9 and TRBJ1-2, is DTGVSQNPRHKITKRGQNVTFRCDPISEHNRLYWYRQTLGQGPEFLTYFQNEAQLEKSRLLSDRFSAERPKGSFSTLEIQRTEQGDSAMYLCASSLQGPNYGYTFGSGTRLTVV.